This TCR beta chain was identified in a study of CD8+CD57+ T cells in acquired aplastic anemia. This clonotype was detected only a few times. Its antigen is not known. Germline loops: CDR1 SGHTA, CDR2 FQGTGA. The ends were cut back, 3 bases at V and 9 bases at J, with 19 bases in the middle. The CDR3 has 15 residues. General study points: Patients and controls shared over 25 CD8+ CDR3 sequences.

Profiling that covered TCR beta VDJ and CDR3 relied on genomic DNA as its template. TCRdb ran MiXCR on the reads and lists one entry per CDR3 protein. The sample consists of hundreds of thousands of distinct CDR3 sequences, around 30% of them appearing once. Patients who underwent sequencing had shown CD8+CD57+ cell expansion by flow cytometry. The patients all had a severe acquired aplastic anemia diagnosis. The sample was sorted CD4+, CD8+, or CD8+CD57+ T cells (not recorded which) from PBMCs. The TCR sequence derives from a human donor with aplastic anemia. V gene TRBV7-3 combines with J gene TRBJ2-3; D tentatively fits TRBD1 or TRBD2 (6 bases each). CDR3 in DNA: TGTGCCAGCAGCTTGGGTGGCCTAGAGGGGGGAACGCAGTATTTT. It encodes CASSLGGLEGGTQYF.